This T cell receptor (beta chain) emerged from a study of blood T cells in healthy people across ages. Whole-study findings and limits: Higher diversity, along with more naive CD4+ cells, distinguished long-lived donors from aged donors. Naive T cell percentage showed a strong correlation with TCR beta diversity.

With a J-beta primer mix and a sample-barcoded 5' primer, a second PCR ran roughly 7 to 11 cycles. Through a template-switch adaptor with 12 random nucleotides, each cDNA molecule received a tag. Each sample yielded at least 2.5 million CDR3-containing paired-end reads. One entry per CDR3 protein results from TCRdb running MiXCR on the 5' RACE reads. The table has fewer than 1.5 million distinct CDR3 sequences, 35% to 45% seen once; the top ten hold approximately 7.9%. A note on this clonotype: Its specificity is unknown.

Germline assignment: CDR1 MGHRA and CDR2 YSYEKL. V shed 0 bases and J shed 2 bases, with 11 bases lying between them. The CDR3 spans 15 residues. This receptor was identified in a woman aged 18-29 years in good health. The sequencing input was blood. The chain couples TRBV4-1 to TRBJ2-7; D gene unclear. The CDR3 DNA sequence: TGCGCCAGCAGCCAAGAAACCCTCCTAGCCTACGAGCAGTACTTC. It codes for CASSQETLLAYEQYF.